This record covers a single T cell receptor (beta chain). The sample originates from a study of tumor-infiltrating lymphocytes in localized non-small cell lung cancer. The data were produced by immunoSEQ multiplex PCR, yet TCRdb's version contains in-frame clones alone and is incomplete. The sample has under 8,000 clones, about 79% seen once. Trimming removed 1 base from V and 2 bases from J, with 11 bases in between. CDR3 length: 15 amino acids. Per germline, CDR1 MGHRA and CDR2 YSYEKL. Sequenced material: uninvolved lung tissue not adjacent to the tumor. The chain employs TRBV4-1 and TRBJ1-2; D unresolved. The source of this sequence is a human donor with non-small cell lung cancer. CDR3 sequence reads: CASSQGSSLNYGYTF. The CDR3 coding sequence is TGCGCCAGCAGCCAAGGGTCATCCTTGAACTATGGCTACACCTTC.